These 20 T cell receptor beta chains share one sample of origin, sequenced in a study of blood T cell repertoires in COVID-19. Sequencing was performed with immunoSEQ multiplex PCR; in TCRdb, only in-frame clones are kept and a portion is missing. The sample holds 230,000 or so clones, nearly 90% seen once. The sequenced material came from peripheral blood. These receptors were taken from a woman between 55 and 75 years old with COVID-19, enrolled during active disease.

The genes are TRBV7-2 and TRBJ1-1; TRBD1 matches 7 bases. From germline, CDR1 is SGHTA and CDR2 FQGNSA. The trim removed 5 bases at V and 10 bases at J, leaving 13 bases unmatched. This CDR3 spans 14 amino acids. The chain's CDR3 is CASSPPDRVQGAFF. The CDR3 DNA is TGTGCCAGCAGCCCACCCGACAGGGTACAAGGAGCTTTCTTT.

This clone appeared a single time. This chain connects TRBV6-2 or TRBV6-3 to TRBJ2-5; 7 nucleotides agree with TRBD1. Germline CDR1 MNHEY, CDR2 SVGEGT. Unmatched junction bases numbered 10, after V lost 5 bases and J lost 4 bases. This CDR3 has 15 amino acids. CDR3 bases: TGTGCCAGCAGTCAGTTGACAGGGCGTGGAGAGACCCAGTACTTC. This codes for CASSQLTGRGETQYF.

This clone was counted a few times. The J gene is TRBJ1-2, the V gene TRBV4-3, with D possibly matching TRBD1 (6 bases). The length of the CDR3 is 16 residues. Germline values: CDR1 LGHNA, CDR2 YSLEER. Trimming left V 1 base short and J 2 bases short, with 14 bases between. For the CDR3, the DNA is TGCGCCAGCAGCCAAGGGGACCCAGGGGTCAACTATGGCTACACCTTC. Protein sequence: CASSQGDPGVNYGYTF.

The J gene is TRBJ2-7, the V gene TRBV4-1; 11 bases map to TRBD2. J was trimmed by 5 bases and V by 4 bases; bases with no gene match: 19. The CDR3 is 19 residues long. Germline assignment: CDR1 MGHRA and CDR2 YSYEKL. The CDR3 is CASSRDASGGTSLVNEQYF. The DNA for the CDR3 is TGCGCCAGCAGCCGAGATGCTAGCGGGGGGACCTCCTTGGTGAACGAGCAGTACTTC.

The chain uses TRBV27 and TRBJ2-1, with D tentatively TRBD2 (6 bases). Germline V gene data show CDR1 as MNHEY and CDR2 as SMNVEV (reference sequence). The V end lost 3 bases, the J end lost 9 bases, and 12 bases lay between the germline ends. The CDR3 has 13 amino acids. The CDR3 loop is CASSFPGSGEQFF. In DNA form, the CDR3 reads TGTGCCAGCAGTTTCCCTGGTAGCGGTGAGCAGTTCTTC.

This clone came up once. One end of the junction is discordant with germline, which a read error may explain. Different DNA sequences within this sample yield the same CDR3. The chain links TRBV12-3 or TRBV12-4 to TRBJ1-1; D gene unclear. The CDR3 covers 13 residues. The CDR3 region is CASSLVANTEAFF. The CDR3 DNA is TGTGCCAGCAGTTTAGTAGCGAACACTGAAGCCTTCTTT.

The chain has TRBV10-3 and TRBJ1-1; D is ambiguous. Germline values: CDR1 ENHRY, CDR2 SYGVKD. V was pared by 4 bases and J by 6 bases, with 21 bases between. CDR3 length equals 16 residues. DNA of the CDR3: TGTGCCATCAGTGTCCATAGGACCGGGGATGACGCTGAAGCTTTCTTT. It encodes CAISVHRTGDDAEAFF.

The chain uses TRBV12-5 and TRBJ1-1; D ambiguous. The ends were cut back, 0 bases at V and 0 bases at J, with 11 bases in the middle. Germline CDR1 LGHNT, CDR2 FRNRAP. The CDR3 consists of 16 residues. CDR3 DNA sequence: TGTGCTAGTGGTTTGGTACGCGGCGGCTTGAACACTGAAGCTTTCTTT. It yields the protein CASGLVRGGLNTEAFF.

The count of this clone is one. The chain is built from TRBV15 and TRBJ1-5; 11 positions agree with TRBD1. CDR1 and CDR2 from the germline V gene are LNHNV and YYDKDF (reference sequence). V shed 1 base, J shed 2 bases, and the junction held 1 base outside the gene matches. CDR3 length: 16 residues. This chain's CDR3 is CATSRVGQGGNQPQHF. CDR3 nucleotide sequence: TGTGCCACCAGCAGAGTGGGACAGGGGGGCAATCAGCCCCAGCATTTT.

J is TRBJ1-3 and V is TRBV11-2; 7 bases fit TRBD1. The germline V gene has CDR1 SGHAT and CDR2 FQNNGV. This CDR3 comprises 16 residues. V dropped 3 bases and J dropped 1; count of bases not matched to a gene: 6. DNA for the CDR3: TGTGCCAGCAGCTTTTCCCAGACAGGGTCTGGAAACACCATATATTTT. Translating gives CASSFSQTGSGNTIYF.

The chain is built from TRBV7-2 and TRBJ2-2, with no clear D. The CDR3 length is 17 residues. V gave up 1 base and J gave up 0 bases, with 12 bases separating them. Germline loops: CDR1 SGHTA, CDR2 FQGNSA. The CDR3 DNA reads TGTGCCAGCAGCTTAGATAGTAGGCTAGCGAACACCGGGGAGCTGTTTTTT. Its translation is CASSLDSRLANTGELFF.

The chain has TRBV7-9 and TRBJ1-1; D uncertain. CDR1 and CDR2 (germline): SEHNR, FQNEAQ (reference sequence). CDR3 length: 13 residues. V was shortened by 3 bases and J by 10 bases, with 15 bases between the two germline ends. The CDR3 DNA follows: TGTGCCAGCAGCTTTATTGGAGAGGGAGCAGCTTTCTTT. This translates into CASSFIGEGAAFF.

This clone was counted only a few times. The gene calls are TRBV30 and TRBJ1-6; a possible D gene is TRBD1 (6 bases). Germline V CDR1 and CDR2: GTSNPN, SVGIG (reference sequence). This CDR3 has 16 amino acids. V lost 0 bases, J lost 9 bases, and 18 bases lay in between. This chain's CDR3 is CAWSVWDIGSGSPLHF. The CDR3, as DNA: TGTGCCTGGAGTGTTTGGGACATCGGAAGCGGTTCACCCCTCCACTTT.

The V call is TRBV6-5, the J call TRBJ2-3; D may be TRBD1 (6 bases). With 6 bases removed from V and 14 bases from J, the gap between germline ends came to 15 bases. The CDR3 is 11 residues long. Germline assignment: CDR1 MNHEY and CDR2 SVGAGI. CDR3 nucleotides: TGTGCCAGCAGCACGGACAGAGATTGGTATTTT. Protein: CASSTDRDWYF.

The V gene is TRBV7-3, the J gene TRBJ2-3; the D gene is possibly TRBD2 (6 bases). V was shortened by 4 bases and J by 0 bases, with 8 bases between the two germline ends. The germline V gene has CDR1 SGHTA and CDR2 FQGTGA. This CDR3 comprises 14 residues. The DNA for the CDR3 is TGTGCCAGCAGCTCAGGGACTAGCACAGATACGCAGTATTTT. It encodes CASSSGTSTDTQYF.

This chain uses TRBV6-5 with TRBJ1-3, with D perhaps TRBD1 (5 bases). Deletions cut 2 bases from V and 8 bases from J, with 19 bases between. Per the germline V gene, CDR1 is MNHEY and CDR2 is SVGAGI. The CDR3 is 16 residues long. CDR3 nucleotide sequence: TGTGCCAGCAGTTACCTGGCCGCGGGGGGGTCGGACACCATATATTTT. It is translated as CASSYLAAGGSDTIYF.

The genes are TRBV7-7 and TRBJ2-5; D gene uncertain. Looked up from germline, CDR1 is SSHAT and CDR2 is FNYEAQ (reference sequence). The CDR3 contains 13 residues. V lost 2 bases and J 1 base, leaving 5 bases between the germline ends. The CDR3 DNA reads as TGTGCCAGCAGCTTAACACCCCAAGAGACCCAGTACTTC. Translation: CASSLTPQETQYF.

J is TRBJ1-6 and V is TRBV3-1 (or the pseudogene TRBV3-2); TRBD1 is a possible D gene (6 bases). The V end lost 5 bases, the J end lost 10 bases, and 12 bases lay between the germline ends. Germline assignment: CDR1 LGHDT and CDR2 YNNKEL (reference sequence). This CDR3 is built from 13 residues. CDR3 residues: CASSSNRESPLHF. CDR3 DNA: TGTGCCAGCAGCTCAAACAGGGAATCACCCCTCCACTTT.

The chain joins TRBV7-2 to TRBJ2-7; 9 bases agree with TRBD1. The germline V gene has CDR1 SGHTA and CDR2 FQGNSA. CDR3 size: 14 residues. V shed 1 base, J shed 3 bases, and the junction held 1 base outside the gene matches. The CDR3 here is CASSLGDRVYEQYF. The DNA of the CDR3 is TGTGCCAGCAGCTTAGGGGACAGGGTCTACGAGCAGTACTTC.

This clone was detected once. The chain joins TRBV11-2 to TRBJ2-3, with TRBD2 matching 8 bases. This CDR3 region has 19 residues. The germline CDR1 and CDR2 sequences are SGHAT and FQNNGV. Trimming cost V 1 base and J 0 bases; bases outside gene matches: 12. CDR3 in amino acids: CASSLVRSGGLNSTDTQYF. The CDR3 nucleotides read TGTGCCAGCAGCTTAGTCCGAAGCGGGGGCCTCAATAGCACAGATACGCAGTATTTT.